Given below is one T cell receptor beta chain in context. Its antigen is still unknown. The source of the sample is a study of T cells in Graves' hyperthyroidism and ophthalmopathy. Study results and limitations: Blood samples included most of the expanded thyroid clonotypes exceeding 0.001.

The ends lost 5 bases at V and 3 bases at J; junction bases unmatched: 9. CDR3 length: 15 amino acids. The V gene's germline CDR1 is SGHTA and CDR2 FQGNSA. Amplified TCR beta CDR3 regions derived from RNA transcripts. An initial round of RT-PCR targeting the TCR CDR3 relied on the HTBI primer set. Using its own MiXCR run on the multiplex PCR reads, TCRdb lists one record per CDR3 protein. This table holds some 50,000 distinct CDR3 sequences, approximately 58% found once. The source of this sequence is a man aged 18-30 years with Graves' hyperthyroidism. The sequencing input was peripheral blood or thyroid tissue (not recorded which). The chain uses TRBV7-2 and TRBJ1-1; TRBD1 matches 7 bases. The CDR3 bases are TGTGCCAGCAGCCGAGCCTCACAGGGGTACACTGAAGCTTTCTTT. This sequence encodes CASSRASQGYTEAFF.